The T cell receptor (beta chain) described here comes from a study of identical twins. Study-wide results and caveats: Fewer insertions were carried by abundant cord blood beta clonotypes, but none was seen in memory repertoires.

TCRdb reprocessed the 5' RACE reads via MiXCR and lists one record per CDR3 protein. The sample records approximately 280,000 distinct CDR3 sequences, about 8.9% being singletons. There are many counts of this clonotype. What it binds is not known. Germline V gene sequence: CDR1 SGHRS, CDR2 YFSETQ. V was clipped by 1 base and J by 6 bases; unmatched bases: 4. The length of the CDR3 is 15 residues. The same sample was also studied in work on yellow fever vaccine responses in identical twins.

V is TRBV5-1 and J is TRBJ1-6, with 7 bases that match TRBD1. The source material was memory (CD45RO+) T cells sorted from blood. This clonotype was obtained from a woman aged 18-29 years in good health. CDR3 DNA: TGCGCCAGCAGCTTGAATCAGGGGGGTAATTCACCCCTCCACTTT. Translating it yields CASSLNQGGNSPLHF.